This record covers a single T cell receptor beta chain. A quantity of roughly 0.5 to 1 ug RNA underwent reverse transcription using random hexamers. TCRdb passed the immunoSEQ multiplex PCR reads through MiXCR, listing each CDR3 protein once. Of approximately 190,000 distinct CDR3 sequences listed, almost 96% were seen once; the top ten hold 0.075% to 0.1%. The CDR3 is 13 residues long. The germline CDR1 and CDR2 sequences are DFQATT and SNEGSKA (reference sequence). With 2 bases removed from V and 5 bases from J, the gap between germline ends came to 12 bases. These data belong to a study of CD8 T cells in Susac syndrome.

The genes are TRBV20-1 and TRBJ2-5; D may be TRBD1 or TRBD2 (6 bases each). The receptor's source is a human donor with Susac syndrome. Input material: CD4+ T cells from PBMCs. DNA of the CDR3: TGCAGTGCTAGACCGGGGGCCCGGGAGACCCAGTACTTC. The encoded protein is CSARPGARETQYF.